This T cell receptor beta chain was identified in a study of OX40 agonist ivuxolimab in advanced cancers. Study-level information: The drug used for patients, ivuxolimab, was an agonistic anti-OX40 (CD134) antibody. The eligibility criteria allowed prior anti-PD-1, anti-PD-L1 or anti-CTLA-4 therapy, and 30% to 40% had some. Study-wide points: Dose levels from 0.1 to 3.0 mg/kg saw CD4+ and CD8+ blood T cells expand clonally by week 6. Patients who responded partially at 0.1-3.0 mg/kg showed clonal expansion ranking among the lowest.

Libraries were prepared by immunoSEQ multiplex PCR; TCRdb keeps only in-frame clonotypes and omits some of them. The sample has around 40,000 clones, around 89% seen once. The V gene's germline CDR1 is LGHNT and CDR2 FRNRAP. The CDR3 is 14 residues long. The V gene lost 6 bases and the J gene lost 2 bases, with 11 bases spanning the gap. With regard to this clone: The antigen remains unidentified.

This sequence originates from an adult with an advanced solid tumor such as melanoma, head and neck, liver or kidney cancer. V usage is TRBV12-5 and J usage is TRBJ1-5, with D possibly TRBD1 on 5 matching bases. Sequenced material: CD4+ or CD8+ T cells sorted from blood, taken in a trial of the OX40 agonist ivuxolimab. The CDR3 reads CASGLGVGNQPQHF. The CDR3, as DNA: TGTGCTAGTGGACTGGGGGTGGGCAATCAGCCCCAGCATTTT. The full variable domain, with the rest looked up from reference TRBV12-5 and TRBJ1-5, is DARVTQTPRHKVTEMGQEVTMRCQPILGHNTVFWYRQTMMQGLELLAYFRNRAPLDDSGMPKDRFSAEMPDATLATLKIQPSEPRDSAVYFCASGLGVGNQPQHFGDGTRLSIL.